This record looks at one T cell receptor (beta chain) sequence and its context. Its antigen is not known. The CDR3 end shows no conserved phenylalanine or tryptophan, and so a read error is likely. The sample comes from a study of cytomegalovirus exposure and HLA in healthy donors. Background on the study: Counted in an early data release were approximately 85 million unique TCRs from HLA-typed donors. The Caucasian-associated ancestry cluster contained 81% of the roughly 370 genotyped donors.

Whole-study findings and limits: Many donors shared some public TCRs, even though most TCR sequences were rare. In vitro confirmation showed three CMV-associated chains to be CMV antigen specific.

PCR involved 60 Vbeta and 13 Jbeta primers. Method: immunoSEQ multiplex PCR; TCRdb's copy keeps in-frame clones and lacks some. Seen here are 150,000 to 200,000 clones, more than 75% observed once, and the top ten hold about 14%. The specimen sequenced was PBMCs. The sequence was collected from a woman younger than 45 in good health and CMV-seropositive.

The chain's CDR3 is CASSLSSNYGYTL. The CDR3 DNA is TGTGCCAGCAGTTTATCAAGTAACTATGGCTACACCCTC. This chain joins TRBV28 and TRBJ1-2; D not resolved. V was shortened by 1 base and J by 1 base, with 4 bases between the two germline ends. Germline V CDR1 and CDR2: MDHEN, SYDVKM. This CDR3 is built from 13 residues.